The 21 T cell receptor beta chains listed next were all sequenced from one sample in a study of blood T cells in healthy people across ages. Combining a sample-barcoded 5' primer with a J-beta primer mix, a second PCR ran for about 7 to 12 cycles. TCRdb recomputed calls from the 5' RACE reads with MiXCR, one row per CDR3 protein. This table has about 680,000 distinct CDR3 sequences, approximately 49% appearing once. The sample was blood. These receptors originate from a woman aged 55-75 years in good health.

The chain employs TRBV20-1 and TRBJ2-7; D possibly corresponds to TRBD1 (5 bases). In germline, CDR1 is DFQATT, CDR2 SNEGSKA (reference sequence). The ends were cut back, 4 bases at V and 4 bases at J, with 20 bases in the middle. The CDR3 sequence is 15 residues long. Here the CDR3 reads CSAKITQQGLYEQYF. CDR3 nucleotides: TGCAGTGCTAAAATCACGCAGCAGGGCCTATACGAGCAGTACTTC.

The chain is built from TRBV3-1 and TRBJ1-4, with 7 bases lining up with TRBD1. Germline lookup yields CDR1 LGHDT and CDR2 YNNKEL (reference sequence). This CDR3 comprises 13 residues. Unmatched junction bases numbered 5, after V lost 8 bases and J lost 5 bases. CDR3 amino acids: CASSGQRNEKLFF. CDR3 in DNA: TGTGCCAGCTCGGGACAGCGAAATGAAAAACTGTTTTTT.

The chain joins TRBV4-3 to TRBJ1-2, with D unresolved. V shed 2 bases and J shed 4 bases, with 11 bases lying between them. The CDR3 loop spans 14 amino acids. Looked up from germline, CDR1 is LGHNA and CDR2 is YSLEER. As DNA, the CDR3 is TGCGCCAGCAGCCAAATGCCTGACCGCTATGGCTACACCTTC. The encoded protein is CASSQMPDRYGYTF.

The CDR3 sequence: CASSYSGADETQYF. In DNA, the CDR3 is TGTGCCAGCAGTTACTCTGGAGCGGATGAGACCCAGTACTTC. The chain employs TRBV6-5 and TRBJ2-7; perhaps TRBD2 as D (5 bases). The DNA end is more similar to TRBJ2-5, so the J call may be wrong. This CDR3 spans 14 amino acids. Germline CDR1 is MNHEY and CDR2 is SVGAGI.

This clonotype was picked up a small number of times. The chain is built from TRBV5-1 and TRBJ2-7; tentative D call: TRBD1 (5 bases). This CDR3 comprises 15 residues. Germline lookup yields CDR1 SGHRS and CDR2 YFSETQ. Trimming shortened V by 1 base and J by 3 bases, and 14 bases separated the two germline ends. As DNA, the CDR3 is TGCGCCAGCAGCTTGACGACAGCAACCGGCTACGAGCAGTACTTC. Protein sequence: CASSLTTATGYEQYF.

Only a few counts were recorded for this clonotype. The V gene is TRBV2, the J gene TRBJ1-1; the D gene is possibly TRBD1 (6 bases). V lost 7 bases, J lost 1 base, and 10 bases lay in between. CDR1 and CDR2 from the germline V gene are SNHLY and FYNNEI. CDR3 size: 13 residues. In DNA form, the CDR3 reads TGTGCCAGCAATGGACAGCCGAACACTGAAGCTTTCTTT. It translates to CASNGQPNTEAFF.

The chain combines TRBV5-1 with TRBJ2-7, with D perhaps assigned TRBD1 or TRBD2 (5 bases each). Trimming took off 0 bases at V and 2 bases at J, with 15 bases between the two ends. This CDR3 spans 16 amino acids. CDR1 and CDR2 (germline): SGHRS, YFSETQ. CDR3 nucleotides: TGCGCCAGCAGCTTGGCGCCGGGGACCGGTACCTACGAGCAGTACTTC. Amino acid sequence: CASSLAPGTGTYEQYF.

The chain links TRBV6-6 to TRBJ2-1; 9 positions match TRBD1. This CDR3 region has 15 residues. Germline trimming cut 2 bases from V and 5 bases from J; bases unmatched to any gene: 4. The V gene's germline CDR1 is MNHNY and CDR2 SVGAGI (reference sequence). This CDR3 reads CASSYRTGDNNEQFF. Written as DNA, the CDR3 is TGTGCCAGCAGTTACAGGACAGGGGACAACAATGAGCAGTTCTTC.

The chain is built from TRBV5-1 and TRBJ1-1; 11 bases agree with TRBD1. The CDR3 extends over 15 amino acids. From germline, CDR1 is SGHRS and CDR2 YFSETQ. J was trimmed by 3 bases and V by 4 bases; bases with no gene match: 5. The DNA of the CDR3 is TGCGCCAGCAGCACCGGACAGGGGGCGGACACTGAAGCTTTCTTT. Protein: CASSTGQGADTEAFF. Full variable domain (missing parts from reference TRBV5-1 and TRBJ1-1): KAGVTQTPRYLIKTRGQQVTLSCSPISGHRSVSWYQQTPGQGLQFLFEYFSETQRNKGNFPGRFSGRQFSNSRSEMNVSTLELGDSALYLCASSTGQGADTEAFFGQGTRLTVV.

Turning to this clonotype: A read error may produce the germline difference seen at one junction end. The gene calls are TRBV20-1 and TRBJ2-3, with D unclear. The germline gives CDR1 DFQATT, CDR2 SNEGSKA (reference sequence). This CDR3 has 12 residues. CDR3 in amino acids: CSAQPGTDTQYF. Here the CDR3 DNA reads TGCAGTGCTCAACCTGGCACGGATACGCAGTATTTT.

The chain employs TRBV7-2 and TRBJ1-4; weak D call: TRBD1 (6 bases). This CDR3 has 15 residues. Germline lookup yields CDR1 SGHTA and CDR2 FQGNSA. V was pared by 1 base and J by 8 bases, with 14 bases between. CDR3 in amino acids: CASSLVGGRGEKLFF. The DNA of the CDR3 is TGTGCCAGCAGCTTAGTCGGGGGCCGGGGAGAAAAACTGTTTTTT.

This chain connects TRBV6-2 or TRBV6-3 to TRBJ2-5; weak D call: TRBD2 (6 bases). The CDR3 loop spans 14 amino acids. Trimming removed 6 bases at V and 5 bases at J, with 16 bases between. CDR1 is MNHEY, CDR2 SVGEGT, per germline. This chain's CDR3 is CASRISTSYETQYF. The DNA for the CDR3 is TGTGCCAGCAGGATATCGACTAGTTACGAGACCCAGTACTTC.

The V and J genes are TRBV20-1 and TRBJ1-2; D is unclear. This CDR3 spans 16 amino acids. The germline V and J ends were trimmed by 0 bases and 8 bases, with 22 bases remaining between them. Germline CDR1 and CDR2: DFQATT and SNEGSKA (reference sequence). CDR3 sequence reads: CSARDIRVGRSVGYTF. The CDR3 nucleotides read TGCAGTGCTAGAGATATAAGGGTCGGGCGATCCGTGGGCTACACCTTC.

V usage is TRBV5-6 and J usage is TRBJ2-4; 12 nucleotides agree with TRBD2. The germline V gene has CDR1 SGHDT and CDR2 YYEEEE. The CDR3 has 16 amino acids. Trimming took 4 bases from V and 0 from J; bases not matched to a gene: 2. The CDR3 nucleotides read TGTGCCAGCAGCAGACTAGCGGGAGTAGCCAAAAACATTCAGTACTTC. Its protein product is CASSRLAGVAKNIQYF.

This chain joins TRBV27 and TRBJ1-2; D may be TRBD1 (5 bases). Germline V gives CDR1 MNHEY, CDR2 SMNVEV (reference sequence). Trimming removed 5 bases from V and 11 bases from J, with 18 bases in between. The CDR3 totals 13 residues. CDR3 coding DNA: TGTGCCAGCAGTCCCCGGGGCACGGGTGGTTACACCTTC. This codes for CASSPRGTGGYTF.

A few counts support this clonotype. The chain is built from TRBV21-1 and TRBJ2-5; the table gives TRBD1 as D, unverified against the DNA. TRBV21-1 constitutes a pseudogene. The CDR3 runs 17 residues. The CDR3 DNA follows: TGTGCCAGCAGCAAACGGCACGGGACAGGAACGAGAGAGACCCAGTACTTC. This gives the protein CASSKRHGTGTRETQYF.

This clonotype was counted only a few times. J is TRBJ2-1 and V is TRBV6-2 or TRBV6-3; 7 positions agree with TRBD2. From germline, CDR1 is MNHEY and CDR2 SVGEGT. The CDR3 runs 18 residues. V shed 2 bases and J 5 bases; nucleotides not matched to a gene: 15. CDR3 in amino acids: CASSYPFIAGEIDNEQFF. The DNA for the CDR3 is TGTGCCAGCAGTTACCCGTTTATCGCGGGAGAGATAGACAATGAGCAGTTCTTC.

The chain has TRBV5-1 and TRBJ2-5, with D unclear. The germline V gene has CDR1 SGHRS and CDR2 YFSETQ. The CDR3 is made up of 16 amino acids. Trimming pared 4 bases from V and 5 bases from J, leaving 21 bases between. The CDR3: CASSLGWINFVETQYF. The CDR3 bases are TGCGCCAGCAGCCTAGGATGGATAAATTTTGTGGAGACCCAGTACTTC.

The chain recombines TRBV15 with TRBJ2-2; 7 nucleotides match TRBD1. CDR3 length: 17 residues. The ends lost 0 bases at V and 4 bases at J; junction bases unmatched: 8. CDR1 LNHNV and CDR2 YYDKDF come from the germline V gene (reference sequence). The CDR3 region has the DNA TGTGCCACCAGCAGAGATCGGGGACAGATTTTCACCGGGGAGCTGTTTTTT. This codes for CATSRDRGQIFTGELFF.

Details on this clonotype: The conserved closing phenylalanine or tryptophan is absent in this CDR3, likely reflecting a read error. This chain links TRBV20-1 with TRBJ1-6; D might be TRBD1 (5 bases). Germline CDR1 is DFQATT and CDR2 is SNEGSKA (reference sequence). This CDR3 region has 14 residues. Trimming removed 3 bases from V and 8 bases from J, with 14 bases in between. The CDR3 is CSARRQGIDSPLHL. The CDR3 nucleotides are TGCAGTGCTAGGCGGCAGGGTATTGATTCACCCCTCCACCTT.

The V call is TRBV20-1, the J call TRBJ2-7; TRBD2 matches at 10 bases. The ends lost 6 bases at V and 5 bases at J; junction bases unmatched: 16. From germline, CDR1 is DFQATT and CDR2 SNEGSKA (reference sequence). The CDR3 runs 16 residues. The CDR3 DNA reads as TGCAGTGCCCCTAGGAGCGGGAGGGCCTTAGTGGACGAGCAGTACTTC. This translates into CSAPRSGRALVDEQYF.